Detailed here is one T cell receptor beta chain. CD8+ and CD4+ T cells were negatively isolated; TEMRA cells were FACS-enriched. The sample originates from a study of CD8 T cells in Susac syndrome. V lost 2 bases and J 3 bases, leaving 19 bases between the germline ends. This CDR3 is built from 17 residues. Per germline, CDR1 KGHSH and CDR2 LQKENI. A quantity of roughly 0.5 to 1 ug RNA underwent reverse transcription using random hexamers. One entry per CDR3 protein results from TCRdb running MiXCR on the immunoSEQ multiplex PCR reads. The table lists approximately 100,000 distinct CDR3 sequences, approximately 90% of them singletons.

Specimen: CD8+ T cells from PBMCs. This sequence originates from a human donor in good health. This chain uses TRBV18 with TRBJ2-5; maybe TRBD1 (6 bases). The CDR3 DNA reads TGTGCCAGCTCACCATATCTCGGACAGAGGGACGAAGAGACCCAGTACTTC. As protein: CASSPYLGQRDEETQYF.